This TCR beta chain was recorded in a study of human T cells and chemical hapten exposure. Study results and limitations: Against controls, expanded TCRs gave rise to significantly more large CDR3 similarity clusters. Sensitization with DPC brought no change to TCRs above 1 in 1000 in frequency.

TCRdb reprocessed the RACE reads with MiXCR, giving one entry per CDR3 protein. The data show over 70,000 distinct CDR3 sequences, with 14% seen just once and over 3.5% held by the top ten. Time point meaning: pre-sensitization, week 0. Treatment defined: therapeutic diphenylcyclopropenone sensitization with weekly scalp DPC. In its sample, this clonotype was seen a few times. Its antigen is undetermined. With 2 bases removed from V and 0 bases from J, the gap between germline ends came to 9 bases. This CDR3 has 14 amino acids. Germline CDR1 SQVTM, CDR2 ANQGSEA. This receptor was identified in a woman aged 50 to 65 with alopecia areata. Some clones in this sample may be carry-over from other donors' samples. The sample here was whole blood, taken in connection with sensitization to the hapten diphenylcyclopropenone (DPC). The V gene is TRBV29-1, the J gene TRBJ2-3, with D possibly TRBD2 on 6 matching bases. The chain's CDR3 is CSVEKGTSTDTQYF. The CDR3 DNA follows: TGCAGCGTTGAAAAGGGGACTAGCACAGATACGCAGTATTTT.